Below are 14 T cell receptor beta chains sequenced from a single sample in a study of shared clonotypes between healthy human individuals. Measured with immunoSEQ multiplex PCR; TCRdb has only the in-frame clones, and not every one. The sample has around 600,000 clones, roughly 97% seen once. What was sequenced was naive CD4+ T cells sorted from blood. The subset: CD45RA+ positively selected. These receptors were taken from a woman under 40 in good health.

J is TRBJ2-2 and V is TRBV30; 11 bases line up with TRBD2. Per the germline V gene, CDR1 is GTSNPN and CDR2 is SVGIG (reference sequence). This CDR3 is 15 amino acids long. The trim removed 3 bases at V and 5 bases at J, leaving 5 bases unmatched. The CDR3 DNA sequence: TGTGCCTGGAGGCATGGACTAGCGGGTACCGGGGAGCTGTTTTTT. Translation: CAWRHGLAGTGELFF.

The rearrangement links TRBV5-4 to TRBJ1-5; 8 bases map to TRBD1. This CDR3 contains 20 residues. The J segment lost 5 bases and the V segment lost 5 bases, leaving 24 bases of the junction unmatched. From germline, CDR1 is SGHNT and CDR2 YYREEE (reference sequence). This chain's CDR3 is CASRRGPPSCRQGSDQPQHF. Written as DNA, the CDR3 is TGTGCCAGCAGGCGCGGGCCTCCCTCTTGCCGACAGGGGAGCGATCAGCCCCAGCATTTT.

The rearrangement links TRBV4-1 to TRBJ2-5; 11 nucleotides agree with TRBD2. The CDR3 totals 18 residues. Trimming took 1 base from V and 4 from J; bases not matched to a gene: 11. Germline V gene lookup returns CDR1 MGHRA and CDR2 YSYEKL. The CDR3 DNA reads TGCGCCAGCAGCCAAGGACCCCGGACTAGCGGGTCAGCAGAGACCCAGTACTTC. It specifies CASSQGPRTSGSAETQYF.

CDR3 amino acids: CASSKQGNTGELFF. The CDR3 DNA follows: TGTGCCAGCAGCAAACAGGGGAACACCGGGGAGCTGTTTTTT. The chain links TRBV11-2 to TRBJ2-2, with a weak D call TRBD1 (6 bases). The germline CDR1 and CDR2 sequences are SGHAT and FQNNGV. CDR3 length: 14 amino acids. The V and J ends lost 5 bases and 1 base respectively, with 8 bases between them.

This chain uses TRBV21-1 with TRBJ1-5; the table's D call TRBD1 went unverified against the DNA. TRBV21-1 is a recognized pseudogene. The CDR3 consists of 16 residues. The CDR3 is CASSKVGRTGNQPQHF. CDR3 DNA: TGTGCCAGCAGCAAAGTCGGTCGGACAGGCAATCAGCCCCAGCATTTT.

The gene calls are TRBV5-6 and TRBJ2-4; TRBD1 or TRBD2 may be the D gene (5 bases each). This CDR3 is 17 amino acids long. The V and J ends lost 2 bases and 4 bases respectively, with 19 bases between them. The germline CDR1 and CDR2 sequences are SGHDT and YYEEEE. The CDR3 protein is CASSFKWASGTKNIQYF. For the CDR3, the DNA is TGTGCCAGCAGCTTTAAGTGGGCATCAGGGACGAAAAACATTCAGTACTTC.

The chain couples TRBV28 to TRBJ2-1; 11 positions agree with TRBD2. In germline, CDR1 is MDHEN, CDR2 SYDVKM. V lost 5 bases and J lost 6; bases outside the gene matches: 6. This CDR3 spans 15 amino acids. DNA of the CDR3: TGTGCCAGCAGTCATAGCGGGAGGGGCTTCAATGAGCAGTTCTTC. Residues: CASSHSGRGFNEQFF.

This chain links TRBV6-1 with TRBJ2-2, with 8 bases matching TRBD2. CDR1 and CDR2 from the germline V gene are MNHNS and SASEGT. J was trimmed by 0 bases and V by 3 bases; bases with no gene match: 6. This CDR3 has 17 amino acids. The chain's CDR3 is CASSDLIAGSNTGELFF. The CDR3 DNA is TGTGCCAGCAGTGATCTCATAGCGGGATCGAACACCGGGGAGCTGTTTTTT.

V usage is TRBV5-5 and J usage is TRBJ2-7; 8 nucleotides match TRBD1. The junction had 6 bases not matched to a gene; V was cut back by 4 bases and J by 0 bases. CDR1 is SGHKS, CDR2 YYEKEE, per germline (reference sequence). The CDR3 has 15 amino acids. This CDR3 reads CASSPGQGRSYEQYF. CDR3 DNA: TGTGCCAGCAGCCCAGGACAGGGTCGCTCCTACGAGCAGTACTTC.

The DNA for the CDR3 is TGTGCCAGCAAGAGGCAGCTGGGCACAGATACGCAGTATTTT. Translated: CASKRQLGTDTQYF. V usage is TRBV2 and J usage is TRBJ2-3; D is undetermined. The ends were cut back, 7 bases at V and 1 base at J, with 12 bases in the middle. Germline V lookup: CDR1 SNHLY, CDR2 FYNNEI. The CDR3 sequence is 14 residues long.

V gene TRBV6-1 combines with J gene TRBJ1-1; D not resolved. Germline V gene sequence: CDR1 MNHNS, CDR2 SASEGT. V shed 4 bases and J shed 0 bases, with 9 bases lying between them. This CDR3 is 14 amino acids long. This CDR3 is CASSVRIMNTEAFF. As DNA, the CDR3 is TGTGCCAGCAGTGTAAGGATCATGAACACTGAAGCTTTCTTT.

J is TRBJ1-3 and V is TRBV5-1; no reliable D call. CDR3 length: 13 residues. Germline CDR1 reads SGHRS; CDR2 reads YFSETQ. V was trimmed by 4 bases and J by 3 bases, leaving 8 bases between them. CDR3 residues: CASSPEFGNTIYF. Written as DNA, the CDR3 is TGCGCCAGCAGCCCCGAATTTGGAAACACCATATATTTT. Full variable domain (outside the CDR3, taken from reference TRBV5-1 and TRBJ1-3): KAGVTQTPRYLIKTRGQQVTLSCSPISGHRSVSWYQQTPGQGLQFLFEYFSETQRNKGNFPGRFSGRQFSNSRSEMNVSTLELGDSALYLCASSPEFGNTIYFGEGSWLTVV.

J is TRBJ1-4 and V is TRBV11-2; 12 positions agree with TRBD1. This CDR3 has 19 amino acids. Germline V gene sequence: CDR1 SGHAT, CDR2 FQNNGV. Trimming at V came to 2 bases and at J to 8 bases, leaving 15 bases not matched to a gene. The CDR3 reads CASSLKGAGTGGLREKLFF. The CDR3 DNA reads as TGTGCCAGCAGCTTAAAGGGAGCCGGGACAGGGGGCCTTCGGGAAAAACTGTTTTTT.

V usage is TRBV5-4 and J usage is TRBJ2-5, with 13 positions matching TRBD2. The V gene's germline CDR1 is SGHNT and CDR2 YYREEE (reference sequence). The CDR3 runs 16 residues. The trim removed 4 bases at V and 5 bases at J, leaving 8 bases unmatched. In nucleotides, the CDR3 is TGTGCCAGCAGCCTGACGGGACTAGCGGGAAGGGAGACCCAGTACTTC. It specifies CASSLTGLAGRETQYF.